Below, 9 T cell receptor beta chains from the same sample are listed, as sequenced in a study of cytomegalovirus exposure and HLA in healthy donors. A multiplex PCR was run with 60 Vbeta primers and 13 Jbeta primers. Assay: immunoSEQ multiplex PCR; the TCRdb copy retains only in-frame clones and omits some. The table lists under 200,000 clones, roughly 80% of them singletons. Specimen: PBMCs. These receptors came from a woman aged 25 to 39 in good health and CMV-seronegative.

The genes are TRBV5-1 and TRBJ1-6; 8 nucleotides line up with TRBD1. The CDR3 sequence is 18 residues long. Germline assignment: CDR1 SGHRS and CDR2 YFSETQ. With V trimmed by 0 bases and J by 5 bases, 10 bases remained unmatched. CDR3 in amino acids: CASSLVPTRTGNNSPLHF. CDR3 DNA sequence: TGCGCCAGCAGCTTGGTGCCCACCCGGACAGGGAATAATTCACCCCTCCACTTT.

The chain employs TRBV30 and TRBJ1-3, with D hard to call. Germline V CDR1 and CDR2: GTSNPN, SVGIG (reference sequence). Deletions cut 4 bases from V and 1 base from J, with 11 bases between. The CDR3 is 14 amino acids. The DNA for the CDR3 is TGTGCCTGGACCACAGCCTTTTCTGGAAACACCATATATTTT. Encoded protein: CAWTTAFSGNTIYF. Filled out from reference TRBV30 and TRBJ1-3, the complete variable domain reads SQTIHQWPATLVQPVGSPLSLECTVEGTSNPNLYWYRQAAGRGLQLLFYSVGIGQISSEVPQNLSASRPQDRQFILSSKKLLLSDSGFYLCAWTTAFSGNTIYFGEGSWLTVV.

The table lists this clone with a few counts. The chain carries TRBV9 and TRBJ2-1, with a possible D match to TRBD1 (6 bases). This CDR3 comprises 17 residues. V was pared by 4 bases and J by 6 bases, with 23 bases between. Germline CDR1 is SGDLS and CDR2 is YYNGEE. CDR3 sequence (DNA): TGTGCCAGCAGCTTGAAGCCCGGTGGGACACAAAGCAATGAGCAGTTCTTC. Translating gives CASSLKPGGTQSNEQFF.

The chain recombines TRBV11-1 with TRBJ1-1; weak D call: TRBD1 (6 bases). V lost 6 bases, J lost 5 bases, and 19 bases lay in between. Germline CDR1 reads SGHAT; CDR2 reads FQDESV (reference sequence). The CDR3 sequence is 15 residues long. CDR3 coding DNA: TGTGCCAGCAGGCTAACGGACAGTCCGGGGACTGAAGCTTTCTTT. This gives the protein CASRLTDSPGTEAFF.

The chain joins TRBV5-1 to TRBJ2-3; the match to TRBD2 covers 12 bases. Germline CDR1 is SGHRS and CDR2 is YFSETQ. V dropped 6 bases and J dropped 1; count of bases not matched to a gene: 12. The CDR3 length is 18 residues. CDR3 protein: CASKGLAGGPEGTDTQYF. Here the CDR3 DNA reads TGCGCCAGCAAAGGTCTAGCGGGGGGGCCCGAGGGCACAGATACGCAGTATTTT.

This chain connects TRBV5-1 to TRBJ2-5; a weak D match, TRBD1 (6 bases). Germline V lookup: CDR1 SGHRS, CDR2 YFSETQ. V lost 4 bases and J 3 bases, leaving 22 bases between the germline ends. The CDR3 is 17 amino acids. The CDR3 loop is CASSEDVSPRGKETQYF. CDR3 DNA: TGCGCCAGCAGCGAGGATGTTTCGCCGAGGGGGAAAGAGACCCAGTACTTC.

About this clone: The junction does not match germline at one end; this may be a read error. The genes are TRBV20-1 and TRBJ1-2; D might be TRBD1 (5 bases). This CDR3 has 9 amino acids. Germline V gives CDR1 DFQATT, CDR2 SNEGSKA (reference sequence). The CDR3: CSAEALDSF. Here the CDR3 DNA reads TGCAGTGCCGAAGCCTTAGACAGCTTC.

Details on this clone: Sequence at one end of the junction differs from germline and may be a read error. V gene TRBV7-9 combines with J gene TRBJ1-1; no firm D call. The CDR3 has 15 amino acids. The germline gives CDR1 SEHNR, CDR2 FQNEAQ (reference sequence). This chain's CDR3 is CSSSFGEGSVTEAFF. Written as DNA, the CDR3 is TGTTCCAGCAGCTTTGGTGAGGGCTCGGTCACTGAAGCTTTCTTT.

V is TRBV6-1 and J is TRBJ2-1, with D tentatively TRBD1 (6 bases). This CDR3 is 15 amino acids long. V dropped 6 bases and J dropped 5 bases, with 17 bases sitting between them. Per germline, CDR1 MNHNS and CDR2 SASEGT. CDR3 amino acids: CASSKTGPADNEQFF. The CDR3 DNA reads as TGTGCCAGCAGCAAGACAGGACCCGCCGACAATGAGCAGTTCTTC.